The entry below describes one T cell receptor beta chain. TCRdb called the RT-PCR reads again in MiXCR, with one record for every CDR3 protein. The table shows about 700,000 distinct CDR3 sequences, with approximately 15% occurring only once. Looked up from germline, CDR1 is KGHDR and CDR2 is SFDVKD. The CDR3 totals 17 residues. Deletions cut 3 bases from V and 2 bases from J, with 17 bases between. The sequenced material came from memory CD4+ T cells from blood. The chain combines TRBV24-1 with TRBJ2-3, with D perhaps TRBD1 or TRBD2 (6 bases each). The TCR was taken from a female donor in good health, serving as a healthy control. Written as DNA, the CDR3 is TGTGCCACCAGTGATCGGGGGCTGACTAGTGACACAGATACGCAGTATTTT. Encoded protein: CATSDRGLTSDTDTQYF.